A selection of T cell receptor beta chains follows, all from one sample in a study of CD8 T cells in ankylosing spondylitis. Via MiXCR, TCRdb re-called the 5' RACE reads, giving one row per CDR3 protein. The table has 200,000 to 300,000 distinct CDR3 sequences, 20% to 30% seen once; the top ten hold more than 0.6%. Specimen: blood, either unsorted or a sorted T cell fraction (not recorded which). Source of these receptors: a male donor with ankylosing spondylitis or in good health (not recorded which). CDR3s include the opening cysteine and the closing phenylalanine or tryptophan. The D gene is left open where the match is weak. Clone sizes are given selectively: once, few, many, or a class where the clone is expanded.

clone_size,j_call,d_call,v_call,cdr3_nt,cdr3_aa
-,TRBJ1-3,TRBD1,TRBV12-3/TRBV12-4,TGTGCCAGCAGGCGGACAGGGGGCGAAAACACCATATATTTT,CASRRTGGENTIYF
-,TRBJ2-5,-,TRBV3-1,TGTGCCAGCAGCCTCTGGACAGAAAGGGATCAAGAGACCCAGTACTTC,CASSLWTERDQETQYF
-,TRBJ2-7,TRBD1,TRBV5-1,TGCGCCAGCAGCCGGGACAGGGGGTCCGAGCAGTACTTC,CASSRDRGSEQYF
-,TRBJ2-3,TRBD2,TRBV15,TGTGCCACCAGCCGCCCGGGACTAGCGGGGGGTTCAGATACGCAGTATTTT,CATSRPGLAGGSDTQYF
-,TRBJ2-1,-,TRBV12-3/TRBV12-4,TGTGCCAGCACCCCAGGACGAAACAATGAGCAGTTCTTC,CASTPGRNNEQFF
many,TRBJ2-1,-,TRBV20-1,TGCAGTGCTAGAGAGCCGGGACTCCCCTACAATGAGCAGTTCTTC,CSAREPGLPYNEQFF
-,TRBJ2-5,TRBD2,TRBV20-1,TGCAGTGCTAGAAAGACTAGCGGGGGGGGAGAGACCCAGTACTTC,CSARKTSGGGETQYF
few,TRBJ1-1,-,TRBV12-3/TRBV12-4,TGTGCCAGCAACCGTGACCCGAACACTGAAGCTTTCTTT,CASNRDPNTEAFF
many,TRBJ2-1,-,TRBV7-7,TGTGCCAGCAGCTTGTCCCGGACCTATAGCTCCTACAATGAGCAGTTCTTC,CASSLSRTYSSYNEQFF
many,TRBJ1-2,-,TRBV10-3,TGTGCCATCAGTGAGCGGGGGGACACCGACTATGGCTACACCTTC,CAISERGDTDYGYTF
few,TRBJ1-3,-,TRBV12-3/TRBV12-4,TGTGCCAGCAGTTTGAGTCGGGGGCTCGGAAACACCATATATTTT,CASSLSRGLGNTIYF
many,TRBJ1-1,-,TRBV27,TGTGCCAGCAGTAGTATGAACACTGAAGCTTTCTTT,CASSSMNTEAFF